A selection of T cell receptor beta chains follows, all from one sample in a study of blood T cell repertoires in COVID-19. Clones were sequenced by immunoSEQ multiplex PCR, and TCRdb holds only the in-frame ones, with some missing. The sample carries some 110,000 clones, 87% recorded once. Sequenced sample: peripheral blood. The source of these receptors is a human donor in a cohort sampled during active COVID-19. Both conserved end residues are part of each CDR3. Fields, in order: V gene, CDR3 protein.

V gene: TRBV19; CDR3 protein: CASSSPRDQSEKLFF
V gene: TRBV7-9; CDR3 protein: CASSPGGGGQPQHF
V gene: TRBV14; CDR3 protein: CASSVRENTEAFF
V gene: TRBV18; CDR3 protein: CASSPASADTQYF
V gene: TRBV18; CDR3 protein: CASSRIDRGQQYF
V gene: TRBV7-2; CDR3 protein: CASSLRGGQGLYEQYF
V gene: TRBV7-8; CDR3 protein: CASSLGGQGAAEAFF
V gene: TRBV27; CDR3 protein: CASSPGTGADQYF
V gene: TRBV6-2/TRBV6-3; CDR3 protein: CASSPGGGSGYNEQFF
V gene: TRBV30; CDR3 protein: CAWVVAGGHNEQFF
V gene: TRBV7-2; CDR3 protein: CASKVDIGSYEQYF
V gene: TRBV5-1; CDR3 protein: CASSPRVQGRSGANVLTF
V gene: TRBV6-5; CDR3 protein: CASSYSLSRTYNEQFF
V gene: TRBV2; CDR3 protein: CASSVVQSNYGYTF
V gene: TRBV3-1/TRBV3-2; CDR3 protein: CASTQTGITEAFF
V gene: TRBV7-3; CDR3 protein: CASSLSGARNTEAFF
V gene: TRBV6-4; CDR3 protein: CASSDSWQGDDNSPLHF
V gene: TRBV7-3; CDR3 protein: CASSLTPGASTEAFF
V gene: TRBV3-1/TRBV3-2; CDR3 protein: CASSPNYEQYF
V gene: TRBV2; CDR3 protein: CASSNPGKISPLHF
V gene: TRBV5-5; CDR3 protein: CASSLNYPGTYEQYF
V gene: TRBV30; CDR3 protein: CAWSVRAGGSYEQYF
V gene: TRBV3-1/TRBV3-2; CDR3 protein: CASSQDRGGFTTDTQYF
V gene: TRBV4-1; CDR3 protein: CASSQGWEGAGANVLTF
V gene: TRBV18; CDR3 protein: CASSPTKDKGYGYTF
V gene: TRBV24-1; CDR3 protein: CATSDAGTSVNEQFF
V gene: TRBV6-5; CDR3 protein: CASSTRDRAKYEQYF
V gene: TRBV9; CDR3 protein: CASSVAGDTEAFF
V gene: TRBV7-2; CDR3 protein: CASSSSGVQPQHF
V gene: TRBV14; CDR3 protein: CASSHDRGYEQYF
V gene: TRBV10-3; CDR3 protein: CAISETRTDKGGAFF
V gene: TRBV11-3; CDR3 protein: CASLLPGLMNTEAFF
V gene: TRBV21-1; CDR3 protein: CASSKGTWLGDEQFF
V gene: TRBV2; CDR3 protein: CASSGEYNSPLHF
V gene: TRBV5-1; CDR3 protein: CASSYTASIAKNIQYF
V gene: TRBV6-5; CDR3 protein: CASSWSPQGAGEQYF
V gene: TRBV19; CDR3 protein: CASSIGGQVLWNQPQHF
V gene: TRBV28; CDR3 protein: CASSLSGAQETQYF
V gene: TRBV19; CDR3 protein: CASTRDRVTTEAFF